This T cell receptor beta chain is from a study of blood T cell repertoires in COVID-19. Study details: T cells, B-cell-depleted T cells, or PBMCs supplied cDNA or gDNA.

Per the original methods: Amplified reference gene primers provided the basis for estimating nucleated cell counts. Profiling relied on immunoSEQ multiplex PCR, and the TCRdb table lists in-frame clones only, not all of them. The V and J calls and clone size are taken from that table; D and trimming were inferred from the DNA. Of about 82,000 clones in the sample, 80% were seen once. This clone was counted a single time. The sequence was collected from a middle-aged woman with active or convalescent COVID-19. The sequenced material came from peripheral blood.

The CDR3 region has the DNA TGTGCCAGCAGCTTGTCCGGGGATCAGCCCCAGCATTTT. This codes for CASSLSGDQPQHF. The rearrangement uses TRBV5-5 and TRBJ1-5; no definite D call. CDR3 length: 13 amino acids. Germline CDR1 SGHKS, CDR2 YYEKEE (reference sequence). Trimming removed 1 base at V and 5 bases at J, with 7 bases between.